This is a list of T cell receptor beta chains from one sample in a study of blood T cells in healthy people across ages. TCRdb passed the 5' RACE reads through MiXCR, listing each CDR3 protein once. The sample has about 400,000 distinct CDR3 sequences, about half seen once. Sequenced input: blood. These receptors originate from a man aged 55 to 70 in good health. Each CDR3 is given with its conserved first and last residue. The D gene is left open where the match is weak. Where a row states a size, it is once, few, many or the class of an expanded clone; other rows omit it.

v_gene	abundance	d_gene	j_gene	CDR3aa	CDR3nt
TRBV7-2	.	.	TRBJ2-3	CASSLEGFPSTDTQYF	TGTGCCAGCAGCTTAGAAGGTTTTCCAAGCACAGATACGCAGTATTTT
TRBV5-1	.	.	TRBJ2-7	CASSLNSHYEQYF	TGCGCCAGCAGCTTGAACAGCCACTACGAGCAGTACTTC
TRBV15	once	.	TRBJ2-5	CATSRDWGAQETQYF	TGTGCCACCAGCAGAGATTGGGGGGCCCAAGAGACCCAGTACTTC
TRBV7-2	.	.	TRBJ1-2	CASSLDPEGINYGYTF	TGTGCCAGCAGCTTAGACCCCGAGGGGATCAACTATGGCTACACCTTC
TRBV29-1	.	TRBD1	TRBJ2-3	CSVPGQGAVTDTQYF	TGCAGCGTACCGGGACAGGGGGCGGTCACAGATACGCAGTATTTT
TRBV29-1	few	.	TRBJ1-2	CSVERGRYGYTF	TGCAGCGTTGAAAGGGGACGCTATGGCTACACCTTC
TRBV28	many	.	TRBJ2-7	CASRLGGPGAYEQYF	TGTGCCAGCCGCCTGGGAGGTCCGGGAGCCTACGAGCAGTACTTC
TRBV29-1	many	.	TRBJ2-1	CSVGPVNNEQFF	TGCAGCGTTGGACCGGTGAACAATGAGCAGTTCTTC
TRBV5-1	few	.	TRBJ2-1	CASSSQIATEQFF	TGCGCCAGCAGCTCGCAAATCGCGACTGAGCAGTTCTTC
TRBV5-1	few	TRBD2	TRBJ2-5	CASSLTSAQETQYF	TGCGCCAGCAGCTTAACTAGCGCACAGGAGACCCAGTACTTC
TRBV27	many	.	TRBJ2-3	CASSLGAPDTQYF	TGTGCCAGCAGTTTAGGAGCGCCAGATACGCAGTATTTT
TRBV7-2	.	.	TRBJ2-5	CASSSLGQGTDEQDF	TGTGCCAGCAGCTCCCTCGGGCAGGGAACCGACGAGCAGGACTTC
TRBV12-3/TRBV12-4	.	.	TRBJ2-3	CASRLTPDTQYF	TGTGCCAGCAGATTAACGCCAGATACGCAGTATTTT
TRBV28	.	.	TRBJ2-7	CASSTTAYEQYF	TGTGCCAGCAGCACGACAGCTTACGAGCAGTACTTC
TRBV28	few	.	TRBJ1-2	CATSPPTPANYGYTF	TGTGCCACCTCGCCCCCGACACCAGCTAACTATGGCTACACCTTC
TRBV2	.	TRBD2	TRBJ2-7	CASSEAGLAQHDSYEQYF	TGTGCCAGCAGTGAAGCGGGACTAGCGCAGCACGACTCCTACGAGCAGTACTTC
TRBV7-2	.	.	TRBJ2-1	CASSLHGYNEQFF	TGTGCCAGCAGCTTACACGGATACAATGAGCAGTTCTTC
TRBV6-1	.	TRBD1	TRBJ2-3	CASSEQGADTQYF	TGTGCCAGCAGTGAACAGGGGGCAGATACGCAGTATTTT
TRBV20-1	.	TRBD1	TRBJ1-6	CSARRTGGRSSPLHF	TGCAGTGCTAGAAGGACAGGGGGACGCAGTTCACCCCTCCACTTT